The 27 T cell receptor beta chains listed next were all sequenced from one sample in a study of T cell changes during pregnancy in multiple sclerosis. The protocol was immunoSEQ multiplex PCR, while the TCRdb copy is restricted to in-frame clones and leaves out a portion. The sample includes some 120,000 clones, roughly 92% seen only once; the top ten take 6.2%. Specimen: peripheral blood, collected before pregnancy. These receptors all stem from a female donor with multiple sclerosis, enrolled in a pregnancy study.

The CDR3 nucleotides are TGTGCCAGCAGCCCGACAGGGGGCGGACGAGAAGAGACCCAGTACTTC. Its translation: CASSPTGGGREETQYF. The chain is built from TRBV14 and TRBJ2-5, with 10 bases lining up with TRBD1. This CDR3 comprises 16 residues. V gave up 4 bases and J gave up 3 bases; unmatched junction bases: 8. Germline CDR1 is SGHDN and CDR2 is FVKESK.

The chain is built from TRBV18 and TRBJ2-5; tentative D call: TRBD2 (6 bases). CDR1 is KGHSH and CDR2 is LQKENI in the germline V gene. V dropped 3 bases and J dropped 4 bases, with 12 bases sitting between them. The CDR3 sequence is 14 residues long. Here the CDR3 reads CASSPLAGLETQYF. CDR3 bases: TGTGCCAGCTCACCCCTCGCGGGGCTAGAGACCCAGTACTTC.

V gene TRBV6-5 combines with J gene TRBJ2-1; D remains ambiguous. The length of the CDR3 is 13 residues. Germline-derived CDR1 and CDR2 are MNHEY and SVGAGI. V shed 6 bases and J shed 3 bases, with 9 bases lying between them. The CDR3 protein is CASSPDRYNEQFF. The CDR3 DNA reads as TGTGCCAGCAGCCCAGATCGCTACAATGAGCAGTTCTTC.

The chain combines TRBV2 with TRBJ1-6; tentative D call: TRBD1 (5 bases). Trimming took off 9 bases at V and 0 bases at J, with 12 bases between the two ends. Germline V gene data show CDR1 as SNHLY and CDR2 as FYNNEI. CDR3 length: 15 residues. The CDR3 loop is CASGGGSSYNSPLHF. The CDR3 DNA reads TGTGCCAGTGGTGGGGGGAGCTCCTATAATTCACCCCTCCACTTT.

This clone was seen more than once but under ten times. This chain links TRBV7-2 with TRBJ2-7; D is perhaps TRBD2 (5 bases). The V gene lost 1 base and the J gene lost 3 bases, with 13 bases spanning the gap. This CDR3 is 15 amino acids long. Germline-derived CDR1 and CDR2 are SGHTA and FQGNSA. The DNA of the CDR3 is TGTGCCAGCAGCTTAGGCCTCGGCGCGGGCTACGAGCAGTACTTC. Protein: CASSLGLGAGYEQYF. Supplemented by reference TRBV7-2 and TRBJ2-7, the full variable domain reads GAGVSQSPSNKVTEKGKDVELRCDPISGHTALYWYRQSLGQGLEFLIYFQGNSAPDKSGLPSDRFSAERTGGSVSTLTIQRTQQEDSAVYLCASSLGLGAGYEQYFGPGTRLTVT.

The chain recombines TRBV6-6 with TRBJ2-1; TRBD1 might be the D (6 bases). V was shortened by 5 bases and J by 10 bases, with 18 bases between the two germline ends. Germline CDR1 is MNHNY and CDR2 is SVGAGI (reference sequence). The CDR3 covers 14 residues. CDR3 sequence (DNA): TGTGCCAGCAGTCCCCGGACAGCCCGGGACGAGCAGTTCTTC. Translated: CASSPRTARDEQFF.

The V call is TRBV6-1, the J call TRBJ1-5, with TRBD1 matching 7 bases. Trimming at V came to 7 bases and at J to 8 bases, leaving 11 bases not matched to a gene. Germline CDR1 MNHNS, CDR2 SASEGT. The CDR3 is 14 residues long. In DNA form, the CDR3 reads TGTGCCAGCATAAGACAGGGTAACGAGGAGCCCCAGCATTTT. Translated: CASIRQGNEEPQHF.

This chain links TRBV5-1 with TRBJ2-2; 9 bases match TRBD1. J gave up 2 bases and V 3 bases, and 5 bases lay outside the gene matches. Germline V CDR1 and CDR2: SGHRS, YFSETQ. The CDR3 loop spans 16 amino acids. CDR3 sequence (DNA): TGCGCCAGCAGCTATTCGACAGGGGGAAACACCGGGGAGCTGTTTTTT. This encodes CASSYSTGGNTGELFF.

This clone was counted once. The chain uses TRBV30 and TRBJ2-5; a weak D match, TRBD2 (6 bases). Deletions cut 1 base from V and 7 bases from J, with 13 bases between. The CDR3 consists of 13 residues. Germline CDR1 GTSNPN, CDR2 SVGIG (reference sequence). CDR3 DNA sequence: TGTGCCTGGAGTGGCGGGACGGTGTGGACCCAGTACTTC. It codes for CAWSGGTVWTQYF.

This chain links TRBV6-1 with TRBJ2-7, with D hard to call. Germline-derived CDR1 and CDR2 are MNHNS and SASEGT. The CDR3 spans 13 residues. V was shortened by 2 bases and J by 9 bases, with 14 bases between the two germline ends. The CDR3 DNA reads TGTGCCAGCAGTGAAATCGGGTCCGACTTGCAGTACTTC. This translates into CASSEIGSDLQYF.

This chain connects TRBV5-1 to TRBJ1-1; 7 nucleotides align to TRBD1. V dropped 5 bases and J dropped 4; count of bases not matched to a gene: 2. The CDR3 runs to 12 residues. Germline V gene sequence: CDR1 SGHRS, CDR2 YFSETQ. The chain's CDR3 is CASSQGGTEAFF. CDR3 bases: TGCGCCAGCAGTCAGGGGGGCACTGAAGCTTTCTTT. The variable domain in full, completed from reference TRBV5-1 and TRBJ1-1, reads KAGVTQTPRYLIKTRGQQVTLSCSPISGHRSVSWYQQTPGQGLQFLFEYFSETQRNKGNFPGRFSGRQFSNSRSEMNVSTLELGDSALYLCASSQGGTEAFFGQGTRLTVV.

The gene calls are TRBV19 and TRBJ2-1, with TRBD1 identical over 7 bases. Germline CDR1 and CDR2: LNHDA and SQIVND (reference sequence). The CDR3 covers 13 residues. The V segment lost 0 bases and the J segment 14 bases; nucleotides outside the gene matches: 7. The CDR3 is CASSIEWTRGKFF. CDR3 DNA sequence: TGTGCCAGTAGTATAGAATGGACCAGGGGGAAGTTCTTC.

The rearrangement joins TRBV29-1 to TRBJ1-2; a possible D gene is TRBD1 (5 bases). This CDR3 has 11 amino acids. Germline CDR1 reads SQVTM; CDR2 reads ANQGSEA. V lost 6 bases and J 4 bases, leaving 9 bases between the germline ends. The CDR3 bases are TGCAGCGTAGGACACCTCTATGGCTACACCTTC. It codes for CSVGHLYGYTF. The entire variable domain, with the rest obtained from reference TRBV29-1 and TRBJ1-2, is as follows: SAVISQKPSRDICQRGTSLTIQCQVDSQVTMMFWYRQQPGQSLTLIATANQGSEATYESGFVIDKFPISRPNLTFSTLTVSNMSPEDSSIYLCSVGHLYGYTFGSGTRLTVV.

This chain connects TRBV18 to TRBJ2-7; TRBD1 aligns across 9 bases. The V gene's germline CDR1 is KGHSH and CDR2 LQKENI. Losses at the gene ends were 5 bases for V and 4 bases for J; bases not matched to a gene: 9. CDR3 length: 15 residues. CDR3 loop: CASSKAGTGRYEQYF. The DNA for the CDR3 is TGTGCCAGCTCAAAAGCCGGGACAGGGAGATACGAGCAGTACTTC.

The V gene is TRBV6-1, the J gene TRBJ1-2, with D hard to call. CDR1 MNHNS and CDR2 SASEGT come from the germline V gene. V lost 1 base to trimming and J lost 2 bases, with 11 bases between them. The CDR3 sequence is 15 residues long. The DNA of the CDR3 is TGTGCCAGCAGTGAAGGCCCGGGAATAAACTATGGCTACACCTTC. Translated: CASSEGPGINYGYTF.

V gene TRBV28 combines with J gene TRBJ2-5; D remains ambiguous. CDR1 and CDR2 (germline): MDHEN, SYDVKM. This CDR3 has 15 residues. V lost 5 bases, J lost 5 bases, and 18 bases lay in between. The CDR3 loop is CASSPSPPLHETQYF. The CDR3 DNA is TGTGCCAGCAGTCCCTCGCCGCCACTACACGAGACCCAGTACTTC.

The V call is TRBV19, the J call TRBJ2-7, with TRBD2 matching over 12 bases. J was trimmed by 0 bases and V by 6 bases; bases with no gene match: 18. Germline lookup yields CDR1 LNHDA and CDR2 SQIVND (reference sequence). CDR3 size: 20 residues. The CDR3, as DNA: TGTGCCAGTAGCCGTGCGATGACTAGCGGGAGCGTCTTAAGCTCCTACGAGCAGTACTTC. This encodes CASSRAMTSGSVLSSYEQYF.

This chain links TRBV5-1 with TRBJ2-2; 8 nucleotides match TRBD2. V gave up 0 bases and J gave up 5 bases; unmatched junction bases: 12. In germline, CDR1 is SGHRS, CDR2 YFSETQ. The CDR3 covers 18 residues. This chain's CDR3 is CASSLGPPAGGRTGELFF. DNA for the CDR3: TGCGCCAGCAGCTTGGGGCCCCCTGCGGGAGGAAGGACCGGGGAGCTGTTTTTT.

The rearrangement uses TRBV2 and TRBJ1-1, with D maybe TRBD1 (5 bases). V lost 0 bases and J 1 base, leaving 15 bases between the germline ends. The CDR3 extends over 17 amino acids. The V gene's germline CDR1 is SNHLY and CDR2 FYNNEI. The CDR3: CASSEAGIRRGNTEAFF. DNA for the CDR3: TGTGCCAGCAGTGAAGCGGGGATAAGGAGGGGGAACACTGAAGCTTTCTTT.

V and J are TRBV5-1 and TRBJ2-5, with TRBD2 as a possible D gene (6 bases). The length of the CDR3 is 14 residues. Trimming shortened V by 4 bases and J by 5 bases, and 15 bases separated the two germline ends. Germline CDR1 and CDR2: SGHRS and YFSETQ. CDR3 coding DNA: TGCGCCAGCAGCCCGTTACAGGAGGGGGAGACCCAGTACTTC. Amino acids: CASSPLQEGETQYF.

This clone was picked up one time. The gene calls are TRBV7-2 and TRBJ2-7; TRBD2 aligns across 9 bases. The V segment lost 5 bases and the J segment 5 bases; nucleotides outside the gene matches: 7. Germline CDR1 and CDR2: SGHTA and FQGNSA. CDR3 size: 14 residues. DNA of the CDR3: TGTGCCAGCAGCACGGGACTAGCTTTCCACGAGCAGTACTTC. Translated: CASSTGLAFHEQYF.

The chain recombines TRBV6-5 with TRBJ2-3; D perhaps matches TRBD1 (6 bases). Germline CDR1 is MNHEY and CDR2 is SVGAGI. V lost 2 bases, J lost 3 bases, and 9 bases lay in between. The CDR3 has 14 amino acids. Here the CDR3 reads CASSYGQGTDTQYF. The DNA of the CDR3 is TGTGCCAGCAGTTACGGGCAGGGGACAGATACGCAGTATTTT.

This clone was seen once. This chain uses TRBV6-1 with TRBJ2-5, with D unresolved. This CDR3 region has 13 residues. Germline CDR1 MNHNS, CDR2 SASEGT. Trimming took off 1 base at V and 5 bases at J, with 8 bases between the two ends. CDR3 loop: CASSEGLAETQYF. The DNA of the CDR3 is TGTGCCAGCAGTGAAGGTCTTGCGGAGACCCAGTACTTC.

The rearrangement joins TRBV27 to TRBJ1-1; D not resolved. The V gene's germline CDR1 is MNHEY and CDR2 SMNVEV (reference sequence). The CDR3 length is 12 residues. The V end was cut by 6 bases, the J end by 1 base, with 6 bases between. The CDR3 reads CASSSGNTEAFF. The CDR3 coding sequence is TGTGCCAGCAGCTCCGGGAACACTGAAGCTTTCTTT.

The chain employs TRBV6-5 and TRBJ1-5; 10 bases are a match to TRBD1. CDR1 is MNHEY, CDR2 SVGAGI, per germline. The junction had 6 bases not matched to a gene; V was cut back by 4 bases and J by 6 bases. The CDR3 totals 15 residues. In nucleotides, the CDR3 is TGTGCCAGCAGTTCAGGACAGGGGGGCACTCAGCCCCAGCATTTT. Protein product: CASSSGQGGTQPQHF.

The chain links TRBV7-2 to TRBJ1-2, with a weak D call TRBD1 (6 bases). Per germline, CDR1 SGHTA and CDR2 FQGNSA. V gave up 5 bases and J gave up 5 bases, with 12 bases separating them. The CDR3 runs to 13 residues. This CDR3 is CASSPGGAYGYTF. CDR3 in DNA: TGTGCCAGCAGCCCGGGGGGGGCGTATGGCTACACCTTC.

The chain employs TRBV5-1 and TRBJ2-7, with 8 nucleotides matching TRBD2. CDR1 and CDR2 from the germline V gene are SGHRS and YFSETQ. The CDR3 contains 15 residues. With V trimmed by 1 base and J by 5 bases, 8 bases remained unmatched. This CDR3 is CASSLLLAGSHEQYF. The CDR3 DNA reads as TGCGCCAGCAGCTTGTTATTAGCGGGATCCCACGAGCAGTACTTC.